This passage covers 31 T cell receptor beta chains from one sample sequenced in a study of metastatic and nonmetastatic thyroid tumors. None of the patients had undergone any treatment ahead of thyroid surgery. TCRdb used MiXCR to call clones anew from the PCR reads. The sample shows under 20,000 clones, roughly 23% of them seen only once. Sample: adjacent normal tissue. These TCRs come from a female donor with papillary thyroid cancer or a benign thyroid nodule (not recorded which). Some clones in this sample may be carry-over from other donors' samples.

This clone has just one count. The chain links TRBV9 to TRBJ2-1; 8 bases align to TRBD2. CDR1 SGDLS and CDR2 YYNGEE come from the germline V gene. V shed 3 bases and J 9 bases; nucleotides not matched to a gene: 8. The CDR3 length is 14 residues. For the CDR3, the DNA is TGTGCCAGCAGCGCGGGAATAGCGGGGATTGAGCAGTTCTTC. It translates to CASSAGIAGIEQFF.

With respect to this clone: The sample holds other DNA sequences that translate to the same CDR3. The chain uses TRBV7-7 and TRBJ2-2, with D maybe TRBD1 (5 bases). The CDR3 consists of 14 residues. Trimming cost V 4 bases and J 5 bases, with 11 bases left between them. Germline V CDR1 and CDR2: SSHAT, FNYEAQ (reference sequence). This CDR3 is CASSSDTTTGELFF. The CDR3 DNA reads TGTGCCAGCAGCTCGGACACCACTACCGGGGAGCTGTTTTTT. The full variable domain, completed using reference TRBV7-7 and TRBJ2-2, is GAGVSQSPRYKVTKRGQDVTLRCDPISSHATLYWYQQALGQGPEFLTYFNYEAQPDKSGLPSDRFSAERPEGSISTLTIQRTEQRDSAMYRCASSSDTTTGELFFGEGSRLTVL.

This CDR3 reads CASSGRKGSAYEQYF. CDR3 nucleotides: TGTGCCAGCAGTGGGAGGAAGGGGTCCGCCTACGAGCAGTACTTC. V usage is TRBV27 and J usage is TRBJ2-7, with a possible D match to TRBD2 (6 bases). The CDR3 runs to 15 residues. V lost 5 bases and J lost 2, with 16 bases in between. Germline lookup yields CDR1 MNHEY and CDR2 SMNVEV (reference sequence).

This clone rates as medium-sized. This sequence joins TRBV12-3 or TRBV12-4 and TRBJ1-1, with D possibly being TRBD1 (5 bases). CDR3 length equals 15 residues. The V and J ends lost 7 bases and 6 bases respectively, with 21 bases between them. CDR3 nucleotides: TGTGCCAGCATCATGGGGATGGGGGGGTTCTCTGAAGCTTTCTTT. Translation: CASIMGMGGFSEAFF.

This clone came up a few times. This chain's CDR3 is CASSWRGPYGYTF. DNA for the CDR3: TGTGCCAGCAGTTGGCGGGGACCATATGGCTACACCTTC. The gene calls are TRBV12-3 or TRBV12-4 and TRBJ1-2; maybe TRBD1 (5 bases). Deletions cut 4 bases from V and 5 bases from J, with 11 bases between. CDR3 size: 13 residues.

In its sample, this clone was seen a few times. The chain couples TRBV6-1 to TRBJ2-7; D assignment may be TRBD1 or TRBD2 (5 bases each). CDR3 length: 14 amino acids. CDR1 and CDR2 (germline): MNHNS, SASEGT. V was clipped by 7 bases and J by 2 bases, with 15 bases between them. CDR3 nucleotide sequence: TGTGCCAGCACCACCGGGACGGACCCCTACGAGCAGTACTTC. This codes for CASTTGTDPYEQYF.

Only a few counts were recorded for this clone. The genes are TRBV19 and TRBJ1-1; 7 bases fit TRBD1. Trimming cost V 6 bases and J 1 base; bases outside gene matches: 11. The CDR3 contains 16 residues. Germline V gene sequence: CDR1 LNHDA, CDR2 SQIVND (reference sequence). The CDR3 sequence: CASRAVQGKQNTEAFF. For the CDR3, the DNA is TGTGCCAGTAGGGCAGTACAGGGGAAGCAGAACACTGAAGCTTTCTTT.

On this clone: Other DNA sequences in this sample translate to the same CDR3. The V and J genes are TRBV9 and TRBJ2-2; 9 positions agree with TRBD2. This CDR3 region has 17 residues. The germline CDR1 and CDR2 sequences are SGDLS and YYNGEE. The ends lost 2 bases at V and 0 bases at J; junction bases unmatched: 5. The CDR3 reads CASSVSAGGPNTGELFF. CDR3 DNA: TGTGCCAGCAGCGTTTCAGCGGGAGGTCCGAACACCGGGGAGCTGTTTTTT.

This clone appeared a few times. The chain combines TRBV20-1 with TRBJ2-1; no firm D call. Germline V gene sequence: CDR1 DFQATT, CDR2 SNEGSKA (reference sequence). The CDR3 spans 14 residues. The V end was cut by 0 bases, the J end by 9 bases, with 15 bases between. The CDR3 is CSARDSDPPPEQFF. The CDR3 DNA reads TGCAGTGCTAGAGATTCGGATCCACCCCCTGAGCAGTTCTTC.

This clone was recorded many times. The rearrangement uses TRBV2 and TRBJ2-1; 10 bases line up with TRBD2. Germline V lookup: CDR1 SNHLY, CDR2 FYNNEI. V was pared by 3 bases and J by 9 bases, with 8 bases of the junction left unmatched. The CDR3 sequence is 15 residues long. CDR3 nucleotides: TGTGCCAGCAGTGATTCGAGCGGGAGGGCCACTGAGCAGTTCTTC. It codes for CASSDSSGRATEQFF. Filled out from reference TRBV2 and TRBJ2-1, the complete variable domain reads EPEVTQTPSHQVTQMGQEVILRCVPISNHLYFYWYRQILGQKVEFLVSFYNNEISEKSEIFDDQFSVERPDGSNFTLKIRSTKLEDSAMYFCASSDSSGRATEQFFGPGTRLTVL.

The V gene is TRBV5-1, the J gene TRBJ1-3; D unresolved. V was trimmed by 1 base and J by 0 bases, leaving 5 bases between them. Germline V CDR1 and CDR2: SGHRS, YFSETQ. This CDR3 is 14 amino acids long. CDR3 in DNA: TGCGCCAGCAGCTTGAGTTTCTCTGGAAACACCATATATTTT. Amino acid sequence: CASSLSFSGNTIYF.

This clone has only a few counts. This chain uses TRBV20-1 with TRBJ2-7, with 9 bases that match TRBD1. Germline assignment: CDR1 DFQATT and CDR2 SNEGSKA (reference sequence). The CDR3 consists of 16 residues. The trim removed 0 bases at V and 1 base at J, leaving 7 bases unmatched. The CDR3 DNA follows: TGCAGTGCTAGAGATGACAGGGGGTTAGTATCCTACGAGCAGTACTTC. Protein sequence: CSARDDRGLVSYEQYF.

This clone came up many times. J is TRBJ2-5 and V is TRBV27; 12 bases match TRBD2. Germline V gene data show CDR1 as MNHEY and CDR2 as SMNVEV (reference sequence). This CDR3 has 17 amino acids. The J segment lost 3 bases and the V segment lost 3 bases, leaving 8 bases of the junction unmatched. DNA of the CDR3: TGTGCCAGCAGTTTCCCGACTAGCGGGGGAAGGGAAGAGACCCAGTACTTC. Encoded protein: CASSFPTSGGREETQYF.

This clone has only a few counts. The rearrangement links TRBV6-2 or TRBV6-3 to TRBJ2-7, with 9 bases fitting TRBD2. The junction had 6 bases not matched to a gene; V was cut back by 7 bases and J by 2 bases. This CDR3 region has 14 residues. CDR1 is MNHEY, CDR2 SVGEGT, per germline. The CDR3 here is CASTFGLATYEQYF. The CDR3 DNA is TGTGCCAGCACCTTTGGACTAGCGACCTACGAGCAGTACTTC.

This clone is termed medium-sized (0.01 to 0.1%). J is TRBJ1-1 and V is TRBV12-3 or TRBV12-4, with TRBD1 as a possible D gene (5 bases). The ends were cut back, 4 bases at V and 7 bases at J, with 13 bases in the middle. The CDR3 is 13 residues long. The CDR3 reads CASSYQGLGEAFF. The DNA of the CDR3 is TGTGCCAGCAGTTATCAGGGCTTAGGTGAAGCTTTCTTT.

Points on this clone: One junction end does not reproduce the germline sequence, and a read error may be involved. The rearrangement joins TRBV12-3 or TRBV12-4 to TRBJ2-3; tentatively, D is TRBD1 (6 bases). There are 15 residues in the CDR3. The CDR3, as DNA: TGTGCCAGCAGTTTAGAGGGACATAACACAGGTACGCAGTATTTT. Its translation: CASSLEGHNTGTQYF.

The chain carries TRBV20-1 and TRBJ1-1; 7 bases align to TRBD1. The CDR3 loop spans 15 amino acids. Germline CDR1 reads DFQATT; CDR2 reads SNEGSKA (reference sequence). Trimming took 0 bases from V and 10 from J; bases not matched to a gene: 14. CDR3 loop: CSARDTTGFLIGAFF. The DNA of the CDR3 is TGCAGTGCTAGAGATACGACAGGGTTCCTCATTGGAGCTTTCTTT.

In DNA form, the CDR3 reads TGTGCCATCAGTGAGTCTTTGAACACTGAAGCTTTCTTT. Residues: CAISESLNTEAFF. The chain combines TRBV10-3 with TRBJ1-1, with D unclear. The length of the CDR3 is 13 residues. In germline, CDR1 is ENHRY, CDR2 SYGVKD. The V and J ends lost 0 bases and 0 bases respectively, with 2 bases between them.

The chain couples TRBV3-1 to TRBJ2-7; D gene ambiguous. CDR1 is LGHDT, CDR2 YNNKEL, per germline (reference sequence). With 2 bases removed from V and 7 bases from J, the gap between germline ends came to 12 bases. The CDR3 is made up of 13 amino acids. The CDR3 spells CASSQFAVREQYF. The CDR3, as DNA: TGTGCCAGCAGCCAATTCGCTGTGAGGGAGCAGTACTTC.

As to this clone: At one end the junction does not follow the germline gene, possibly because of a read error. The chain has TRBV20-1 and TRBJ2-2, with D perhaps matching TRBD1 or TRBD2 (5 bases each). CDR3 length equals 13 residues. Germline assignment: CDR1 DFQATT and CDR2 SNEGSKA (reference sequence). The CDR3 protein is CSAPRGGTGELFF. The CDR3 DNA reads TGCAGTGCCCCGAGGGGTGGGACCGGGGAGTTGTTTTTT.

This clone was detected only once. At one end the junction does not follow the germline gene, possibly because of a read error. The chain employs TRBV5-1 and TRBJ1-2; 7 nucleotides match TRBD1. CDR1 and CDR2 (germline): SGHRS, YFSETQ. The CDR3 extends over 16 amino acids. This CDR3 is CASRAGDRVINYAYTF. The CDR3 nucleotides read TGCGCCAGCAGGGCCGGAGACAGGGTAATTAACTATGCCTACACCTTC. The whole variable domain, remainder taken from reference TRBV5-1 and TRBJ1-2, is KAGVTQTPRYLIKTRGQQVTLSCSPISGHRSVSWYQQTPGQGLQFLFEYFSETQRNKGNFPGRFSGRQFSNSRSEMNVSTLELGDSALYLCASRAGDRVINYAYTFGSGTRLTVV.

This clone was seen repeatedly, ten times or more. V gene TRBV15 combines with J gene TRBJ1-5; TRBD1 matches at 9 bases. This CDR3 contains 17 residues. Germline trimming cut 3 bases from V and 4 bases from J; bases unmatched to any gene: 10. CDR1 is LNHNV, CDR2 YYDKDF, per germline (reference sequence). The CDR3 coding sequence is TGTGCCACCAGCAGGGGCGGGGGGACAGGGAGTAATCAGCCCCAGCATTTT. This sequence encodes CATSRGGGTGSNQPQHF.

The chain has TRBV27 and TRBJ2-1, with TRBD2 matching 12 bases. J lost 4 bases, V lost 5 bases, and 9 bases had no gene match. There are 17 residues in the CDR3. From germline, CDR1 is MNHEY and CDR2 SMNVEV (reference sequence). CDR3 in amino acids: CASSQRSTSGRYNEQFF. In DNA form, the CDR3 reads TGTGCCAGCAGTCAAAGATCGACTAGCGGGAGATACAATGAGCAGTTCTTC.

In the case of this clone: An end of the junction differs from the germline gene, which may be a read error. The chain employs TRBV30 and TRBJ2-5; no firm D call. The CDR3 covers 12 residues. Germline V CDR1 and CDR2: GTSNPN, SVGIG (reference sequence). CDR3 sequence (DNA): TGTGCCAGGAGTGTAGTCGATGAGACCCAGTACTTC. This translates into CARSVVDETQYF.

The DNA of the CDR3 is TGCAGTGCTAGAGATACGGTCAATTCACCCCTCCACTTT. Its protein product is CSARDTVNSPLHF. V usage is TRBV20-1 and J usage is TRBJ1-6; no firm D call. Trimming took 0 bases from V and 7 from J, leaving 7 bases between them. The CDR3 totals 13 residues. Germline V gene sequence: CDR1 DFQATT, CDR2 SNEGSKA (reference sequence).

The chain uses TRBV2 and TRBJ2-7; the D is unclear. This CDR3 has 11 amino acids. Looked up from germline, CDR1 is SNHLY and CDR2 is FYNNEI. V lost 5 bases, J lost 4 bases, and 6 bases lay in between. The CDR3 DNA sequence: TGTGCCAGCAGTCGAAATTACGAGCAGTACTTC. As protein: CASSRNYEQYF. Complete variable domain (other parts from reference TRBV2 and TRBJ2-7): EPEVTQTPSHQVTQMGQEVILRCVPISNHLYFYWYRQILGQKVEFLVSFYNNEISEKSEIFDDQFSVERPDGSNFTLKIRSTKLEDSAMYFCASSRNYEQYFGPGTRLTVT.

This clone was observed at least ten times. It may be a read error: a sequence one base away is much more abundant. This chain connects TRBV3-1 to TRBJ2-1; 12 bases fit TRBD2. Germline-derived CDR1 and CDR2 are LGHDT and YNNKEL (reference sequence). The CDR3 length is 15 residues. CDR3 in DNA: TGTGCCGGCAGCCGACTAGCGGGAGTAGGCGATGAGCAGTTCTTC. Amino acids: CAGSRLAGVGDEQFF.

The chain is built from TRBV15 and TRBJ2-3, with unresolved D. This CDR3 is built from 15 residues. Looked up from germline, CDR1 is LNHNV and CDR2 is YYDKDF (reference sequence). V lost 0 bases and J 1 base, leaving 8 bases between the germline ends. This CDR3 is CATSREWGGTDTQYF. CDR3 bases: TGTGCCACCAGCAGAGAATGGGGTGGCACAGATACGCAGTATTTT.

V gene TRBV19 combines with J gene TRBJ2-2; 8 bases fit TRBD1. This CDR3 has 15 amino acids. V lost 5 bases to trimming and J lost 1 base; unmatched junction nucleotides: 3. CDR1 and CDR2 (germline): LNHDA, SQIVND (reference sequence). The CDR3 is CASSPGTGNTGELFF. CDR3 nucleotides: TGTGCCAGTAGTCCAGGGACAGGGAACACCGGGGAGCTGTTTTTT.

This clone has a count of ten or more. The chain carries TRBV7-9 and TRBJ1-2; no clear D gene. The V gene's germline CDR1 is SEHNR and CDR2 FQNEAQ (reference sequence). The V and J ends lost 2 bases and 4 bases respectively, with 8 bases between them. This CDR3 is 13 amino acids long. CDR3 bases: TGTGCCAGCAGCTTAAGGTCCACCTATGGCTACACCTTC. Protein sequence: CASSLRSTYGYTF.

This clone was seen only a few times. J is TRBJ2-1 and V is TRBV7-6; D is possibly TRBD1 (7 bases). Trimming removed 3 bases from V and 2 bases from J, with 17 bases in between. Germline V CDR1 and CDR2: SGHVS, FNYEAQ. The CDR3 is made up of 17 amino acids. The CDR3 region has the DNA TGTGCCAGCAGCTTGGTAACAGGGGACTCTCCCTACAATGAGCAGTTCTTC. Translating it yields CASSLVTGDSPYNEQFF.